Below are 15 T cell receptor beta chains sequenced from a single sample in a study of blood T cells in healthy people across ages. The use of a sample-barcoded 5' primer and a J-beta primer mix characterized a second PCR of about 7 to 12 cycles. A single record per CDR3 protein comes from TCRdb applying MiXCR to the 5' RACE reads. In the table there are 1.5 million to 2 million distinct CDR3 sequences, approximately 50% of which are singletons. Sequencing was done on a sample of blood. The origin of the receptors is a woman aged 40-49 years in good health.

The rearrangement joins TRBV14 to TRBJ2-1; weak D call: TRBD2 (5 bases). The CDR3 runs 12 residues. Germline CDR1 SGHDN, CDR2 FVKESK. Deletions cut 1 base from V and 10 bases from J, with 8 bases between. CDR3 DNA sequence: TGTGCCAGCAGCCAAGTGTGGGAGGAGCAGTTCTTC. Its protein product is CASSQVWEEQFF.

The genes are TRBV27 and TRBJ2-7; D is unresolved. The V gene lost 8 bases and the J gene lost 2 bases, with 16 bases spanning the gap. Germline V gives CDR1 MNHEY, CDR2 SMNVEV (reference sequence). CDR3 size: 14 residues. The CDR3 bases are TGTGCCAGCCGGCTCCAGAGTTCCACCTACGAGCAGTACTTC. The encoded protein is CASRLQSSTYEQYF.

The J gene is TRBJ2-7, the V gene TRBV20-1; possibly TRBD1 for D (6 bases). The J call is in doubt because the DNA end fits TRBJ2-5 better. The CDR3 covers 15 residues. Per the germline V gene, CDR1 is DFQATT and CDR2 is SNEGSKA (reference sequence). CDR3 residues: CSASSGTPRGETQYF. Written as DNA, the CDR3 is TGCAGTGCTAGTTCCGGGACACCAAGGGGGGAGACCCAGTACTTC.

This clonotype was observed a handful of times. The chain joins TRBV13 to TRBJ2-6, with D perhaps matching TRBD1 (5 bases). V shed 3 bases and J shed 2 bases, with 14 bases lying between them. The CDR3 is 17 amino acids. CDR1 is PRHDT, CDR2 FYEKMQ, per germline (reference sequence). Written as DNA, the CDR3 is TGTGCCAGCAGCTTGGGCAGGGATTCGACTGGGGCCAACGTCCTGACTTTC. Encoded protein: CASSLGRDSTGANVLTF.

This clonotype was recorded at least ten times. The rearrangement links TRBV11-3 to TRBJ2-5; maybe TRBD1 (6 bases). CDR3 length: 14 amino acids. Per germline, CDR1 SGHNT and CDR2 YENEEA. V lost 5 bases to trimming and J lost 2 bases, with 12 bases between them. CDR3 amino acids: CASSQGGTQETQYF. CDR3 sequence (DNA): TGTGCCAGCAGCCAAGGGGGTACTCAAGAGACCCAGTACTTC.

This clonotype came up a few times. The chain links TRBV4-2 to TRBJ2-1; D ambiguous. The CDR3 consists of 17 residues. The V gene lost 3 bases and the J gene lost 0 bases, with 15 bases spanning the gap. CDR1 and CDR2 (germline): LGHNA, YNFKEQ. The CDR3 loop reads CASSHSVSASSYNEQFF. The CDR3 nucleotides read TGTGCCAGCAGCCACTCGGTGAGCGCGAGCTCCTACAATGAGCAGTTCTTC.

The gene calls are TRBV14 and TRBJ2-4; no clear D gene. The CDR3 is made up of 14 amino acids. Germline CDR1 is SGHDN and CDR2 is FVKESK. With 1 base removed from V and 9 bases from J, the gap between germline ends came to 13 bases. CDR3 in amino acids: CASSQVLGFGIQYF. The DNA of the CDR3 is TGTGCCAGCAGCCAAGTCTTAGGGTTTGGCATTCAGTACTTC. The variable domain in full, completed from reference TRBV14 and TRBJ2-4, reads EAGVTQFPSHSVIEKGQTVTLRCDPISGHDNLYWYRRVMGKEIKFLLHFVKESKQDESGMPNNRFLAERTGGTYSTLKVQPAELEDSGVYFCASSQVLGFGIQYFGAGTRLSVL.

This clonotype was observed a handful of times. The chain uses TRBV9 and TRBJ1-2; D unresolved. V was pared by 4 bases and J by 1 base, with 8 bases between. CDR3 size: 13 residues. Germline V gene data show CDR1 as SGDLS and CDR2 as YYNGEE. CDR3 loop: CASSLRDNYGYTF. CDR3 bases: TGTGCCAGCAGCCTCCGGGATAACTATGGCTACACCTTC.

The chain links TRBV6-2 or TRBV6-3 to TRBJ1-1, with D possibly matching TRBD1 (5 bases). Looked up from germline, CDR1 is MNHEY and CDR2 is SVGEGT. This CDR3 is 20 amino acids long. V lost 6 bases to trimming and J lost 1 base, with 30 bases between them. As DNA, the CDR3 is TGTGCCAGCAGCTACGAAGACCTTATGTTAACAGGCGGGGGGAACACTGAAGCTTTCTTT. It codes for CASSYEDLMLTGGGNTEAFF.

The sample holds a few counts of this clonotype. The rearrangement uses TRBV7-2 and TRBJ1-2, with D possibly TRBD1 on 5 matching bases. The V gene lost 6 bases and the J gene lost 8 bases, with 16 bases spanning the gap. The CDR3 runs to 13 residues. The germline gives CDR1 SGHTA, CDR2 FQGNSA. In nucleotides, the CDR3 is TGTGCCAGCAGGGCGGGGGAGATAGGGGGCTACACCTTC. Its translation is CASRAGEIGGYTF.

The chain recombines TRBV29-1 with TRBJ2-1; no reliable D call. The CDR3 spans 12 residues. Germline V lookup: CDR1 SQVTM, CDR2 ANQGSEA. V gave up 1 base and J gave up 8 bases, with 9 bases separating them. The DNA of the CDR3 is TGCAGCGTTGAAGCCCGGGTGGATGAGCAGTTCTTC. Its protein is CSVEARVDEQFF.

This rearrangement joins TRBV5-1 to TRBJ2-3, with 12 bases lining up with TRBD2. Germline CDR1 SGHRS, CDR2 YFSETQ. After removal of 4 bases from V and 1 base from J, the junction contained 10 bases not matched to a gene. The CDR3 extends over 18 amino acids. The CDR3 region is CASSPGTSGPWGTDTQYF. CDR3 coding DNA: TGCGCCAGCAGCCCCGGGACTAGCGGGCCGTGGGGCACAGATACGCAGTATTTT.

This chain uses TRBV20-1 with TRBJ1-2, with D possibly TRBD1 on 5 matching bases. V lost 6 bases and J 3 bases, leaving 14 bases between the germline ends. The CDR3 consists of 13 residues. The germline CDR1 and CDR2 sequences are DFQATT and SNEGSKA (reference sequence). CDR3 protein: CSATAGRDYGYTF. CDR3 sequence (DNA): TGCAGTGCAACCGCGGGCAGGGACTATGGCTACACCTTC.

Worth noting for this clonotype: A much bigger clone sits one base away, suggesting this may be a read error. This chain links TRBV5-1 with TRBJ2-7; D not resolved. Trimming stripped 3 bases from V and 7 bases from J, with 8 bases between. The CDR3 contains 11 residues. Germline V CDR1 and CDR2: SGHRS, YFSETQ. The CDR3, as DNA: TGCGCCAGCAGCTGGAACAATGAGCAGTACTTC. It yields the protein CASSWNNEQYF.

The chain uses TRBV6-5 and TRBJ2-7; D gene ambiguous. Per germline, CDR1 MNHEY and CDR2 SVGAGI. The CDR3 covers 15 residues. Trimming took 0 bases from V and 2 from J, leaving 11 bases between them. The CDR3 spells CASSYSFNGPYEQYF. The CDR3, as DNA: TGTGCCAGCAGTTACTCGTTCAACGGGCCCTACGAGCAGTACTTC.